What follows describes a single T cell receptor beta chain. No antigen is known for it. The data belong to a study of T and B cells in COVID-19 patients. At the level of the study: Peripheral blood came from COVID-19 patients with active infection or after recovery. The recovered cohort's median age was about 36 years, versus over 60 years in active infection. Study-level findings and limits: Patients with COVID-19 reportedly showed strongly skewed T cell receptor beta variable and joining gene usage. CD4+, regulatory T cell, CD8+ and sorted SARS-CoV-2-responsive or tetramer+ T cells were not yet sequenced.

BIOMED2 TRB-A/B primer pools were used in multiplex TRB PCR. TCRdb ran MiXCR on the multiplex PCR reads and lists one entry per CDR3 protein. The table lists 4,500 to 5,500 distinct CDR3 sequences, about a fifth of them singletons, with over 10% in the top ten. The ends were cut back, 1 base at V and 9 bases at J, with 10 bases in the middle. Per the germline V gene, CDR1 is LGHNA and CDR2 is YNFKEQ. The CDR3 consists of 13 residues. From blood, about 230-500 ng of genomic DNA served as TRB template. The sequence was collected from a human donor with active COVID-19. The material sequenced was blood. The chain uses TRBV4-2 and TRBJ2-1; no clear D. The CDR3 loop is CASSQAPVGEQFF. The DNA for the CDR3 is TGTGCCAGCAGCCAAGCCCCGGTTGGTGAGCAGTTCTTC.